This T cell receptor (beta chain) came from a study of T cells in Graves' hyperthyroidism and ophthalmopathy. TCR beta CDR3 sequences were amplified from RNA transcripts. First-round RT-PCR of the TCR CDR3 relied on the HTBI primer set. TCRdb independently ran MiXCR on the multiplex PCR reads; one entry per CDR3 protein. The repertoire includes under 400,000 distinct CDR3 sequences, approximately 15% of them detected once, and around 35% sits in the top ten. CDR3 length: 13 residues. Looked up from germline, CDR1 is GTSNPN and CDR2 is SVGIG (reference sequence). Patients aged 18 to 65 had newly diagnosed hyperthyroidism that had lasted under 2 months. The source of the PBMCs was more than 9.5 ml of fresh peripheral blood. Only a few counts were recorded for this clonotype. Mismatch with germline at one junction end may stem from a read error.

This TCR was recovered from a man aged 30 to 39 with Graves' hyperthyroidism. The specimen sequenced was blood. V gene TRBV30 combines with J gene TRBJ2-2; a weak D match, TRBD1 (6 bases). The CDR3 nucleotides are TGTGCTTGGAAGGGGGTGGGCACCGGGGAGCTGTTTTTT. As protein: CAWKGVGTGELFF.